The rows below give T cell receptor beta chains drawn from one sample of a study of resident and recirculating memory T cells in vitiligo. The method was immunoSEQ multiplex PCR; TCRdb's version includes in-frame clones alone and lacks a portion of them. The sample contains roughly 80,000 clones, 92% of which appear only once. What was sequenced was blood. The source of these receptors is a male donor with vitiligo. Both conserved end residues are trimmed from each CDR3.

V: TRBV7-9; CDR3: ASSLFGTGGMRYEQY
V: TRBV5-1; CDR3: ASSSGPGTSGRARTDTQY
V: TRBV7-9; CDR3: ASSSGLQAGRHEKLF
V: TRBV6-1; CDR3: ASRNLQGNTGELF
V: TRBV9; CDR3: ASSVGLAGGGETQY
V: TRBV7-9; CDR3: ASSLGGEHTEAF
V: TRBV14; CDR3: ASSQGSGGTDTQY
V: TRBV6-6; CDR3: ASSYDTRYEQY
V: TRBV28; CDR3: ASSTGQINTGELF
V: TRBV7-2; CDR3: ASSPKGWGANTEAF
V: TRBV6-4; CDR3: ASSDSRTSGRNEQY
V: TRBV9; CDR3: ASSVGAGSYEQY
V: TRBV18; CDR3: ASSPPGRVTYEQY